This T cell receptor (beta chain) appears in the sequencing data of a study of blood T cell repertoires in COVID-19. Looking at the study overall: Samples representing acute and convalescent COVID-19 were sourced from the United States, Italy and Spain. PBMCs, B-cell-depleted T cells, or T cells provided the cDNA or gDNA that made up the material.

Per the original data handling: Scientists estimated how many nucleated cells there were by amplifying reference gene primers. This table comes from immunoSEQ multiplex PCR, and its TCRdb copy is limited to in-frame clones, with some not included. That table is the source of V, J and clone size, and D and trimming were worked out from the DNA. The sample has around 140,000 clones; around 84% are singletons. The sample comprised peripheral blood. The TCR comes from a man aged 60 to 69 with active or convalescent COVID-19.

CDR3 region: CASSQDEGALYYGYTF. In nucleotides, the CDR3 is TGCGCCAGCAGCCAAGACGAGGGTGCGTTGTACTATGGCTACACCTTC. The genes are TRBV4-1 and TRBJ1-2; D remains ambiguous. CDR1 is MGHRA and CDR2 is YSYEKL in the germline V gene. Trimming took 0 bases from V and 3 from J, leaving 14 bases between them. The CDR3 spans 16 residues.